A selection of T cell receptor beta chains follows, all from one sample in a study of T cells after yellow fever vaccination. TCRdb independently ran MiXCR on the 5' RACE reads; one entry per CDR3 protein. The data show roughly 180,000 distinct CDR3 sequences, with 6.2% seen just once and just under 3% held by the top ten. Sequencing was performed on CD4+ T cells sorted from PBMCs, taken on the day of the first yellow fever vaccination. The receptor source for this set is a man aged 18 to 30 who received the YFV17D yellow fever vaccine. The CDR3 runs from the conserved cysteine through the conserved F or W. The D gene is left open where the match is weak. For some rows the clone size is stated as once, few or many, or as a class when expanded; others skip it.

TRBJ2-5,TRBV29-1,many,-,TGCAGCGTTGACGGCAGGAGCAGCCAAGAGACCCAGTACTTC,CSVDGRSSQETQYF
TRBJ2-1,TRBV7-2,many,TRBD2,TGTGACAGCAGCTTAGCTCTCGGGGGGGGCAATGAGCAGTTCTTC,CDSSLALGGGNEQFF
TRBJ1-6,TRBV4-2,few,TRBD1,TGTGCCAGCAGCCATTTAGGTGGGACAGGGGATTTTAATCCACCCCTCCACTTT,CASSHLGGTGDFNPPLHF
TRBJ2-3,TRBV7-2,-,-,TGTGCCAGCAGCTTGATCCCCAGCACAGATACGCAGTATTTT,CASSLIPSTDTQYF
TRBJ2-5,TRBV7-2,-,-,TGTGCCAGCAGCTTATATGGGAGAGGGGAGACCCAGTACTTC,CASSLYGRGETQYF
TRBJ2-5,TRBV11-2,many,-,TGTGCCAGCAGGAGGGTCGGGGAGACCCAGTACTTC,CASRRVGETQYF
TRBJ1-5,TRBV7-9,few,-,TGTGCCAGCAGCTCAGAGACAGGCGGTCAGCCCCAGCATTTT,CASSSETGGQPQHF
TRBJ2-1,TRBV19,few,-,TGTGCCAGTACCCAGGAAAGCTCCTACAATGAGCAGTTCTTC,CASTQESSYNEQFF
TRBJ2-3,TRBV12-3/TRBV12-4,many,-,TGTGCCAGCAGCTCCTTTGGGGGGAGCACAGATACGCAGTATTTT,CASSSFGGSTDTQYF
TRBJ2-4,TRBV20-1,many,TRBD1,TGCAGTGCTAGACGGGGACAGGACAAAAACATTCAGTACTTC,CSARRGQDKNIQYF
TRBJ1-1,TRBV28,many,-,TGTGCCAGCAGTTTTGGATCGTCGGCCATGAACACTGAAGCTTTCTTT,CASSFGSSAMNTEAFF
TRBJ2-2,TRBV5-1,few,-,TGCGCCAGCAGAAGATCAGGGTTGGCTAACACCGGGGAGCTGTTTTTT,CASRRSGLANTGELFF
TRBJ2-5,TRBV5-1,many,-,TGCGCCAGCAGTACGGGACGATCTCAAGAGACCCAGTACTTC,CASSTGRSQETQYF
TRBJ1-5,TRBV27,few,-,TGTGCCAGCAGTTTATACGAGGGTAGGGCTCAGCCCCAGCATTTT,CASSLYEGRAQPQHF
TRBJ1-4,TRBV12-3/TRBV12-4,-,-,TGTGCCAGCAGTTTAGAAGGCCGGCCCCGCTTTTTT,CASSLEGRPRFF
TRBJ1-2,TRBV2,many,TRBD1,TGTGCCAGCAATAGGGACAGGGACTATGGCTACACCTTC,CASNRDRDYGYTF
TRBJ2-3,TRBV7-2,-,TRBD2,TGTGCCAGCAGCCCCCGGACTAGCGGGGGTCCAGATACGCAGTATTTT,CASSPRTSGGPDTQYF
TRBJ1-2,TRBV6-1,-,-,TGTGCCAGCAGCCCCGGGGGCACCACTAACTATGGCTACACCTTC,CASSPGGTTNYGYTF
TRBJ2-1,TRBV11-2,few,TRBD2,TGTGCCAGCAGCGAAATCGAACTAGCGGGGCTCAATGAGCAGTTCTTC,CASSEIELAGLNEQFF
TRBJ2-3,TRBV15,many,-,TGTGCCACCAGCAGAGGGTCCGGCACAGATACGCAGTATTTT,CATSRGSGTDTQYF
TRBJ1-2,TRBV19,few,-,TGTGCCAGTAGTATAGATAAGGGGTCGCATGGCTACACCTTC,CASSIDKGSHGYTF
TRBJ2-1,TRBV19,-,TRBD1,TGTGCCTCTACAGGGGGTCCTCTTCGGGGGGAGCAGTTCTTC,CASTGGPLRGEQFF
TRBJ1-5,TRBV20-1,once,TRBD1,TGCAGTGCCCAGGACAGGGGGGGGTTTAATCAGCCCCAGCATTTT,CSAQDRGGFNQPQHF
TRBJ1-3,TRBV4-2,many,-,TGTGCCAGCAGCCAAGATCTCGTGGACTCTGGAAACACCATATATTTT,CASSQDLVDSGNTIYF
TRBJ2-3,TRBV5-6,many,-,TGTGCCAGCAGCTTGAATCATCCCGGGGTCACAGATACGCAGTATTTT,CASSLNHPGVTDTQYF
TRBJ2-2,TRBV4-1,few,-,TGCGCCAGCAGCCAAGTCGGGGCCAGGGGTCGCGGGGAGCTGTTTTTT,CASSQVGARGRGELFF
TRBJ2-5,TRBV19,many,TRBD1,TGTGCCAGTAGTCCCAGGGGGCAAGAGACCCAGTACTTC,CASSPRGQETQYF
TRBJ1-2,TRBV6-1,many,-,TGTGCCAGCGGCGAGGCGTCGTTCAACTATGGCTACACCTTC,CASGEASFNYGYTF
TRBJ2-1,TRBV4-2,many,TRBD2,TGTGCCAGCAGCGTCCCGGGACTAGCGAACAATGAGCAGTTCTTC,CASSVPGLANNEQFF
TRBJ1-1,TRBV7-9,-,-,TGTGCCGGCAGCTTTACGGGGATCACTGAAGCTTTCTTT,CAGSFTGITEAFF
TRBJ2-7,TRBV4-3,many,-,TGCGCCAGCAGCCAAGGTTTGAGGAAAGGAGCCTACGAGCAGTACTTC,CASSQGLRKGAYEQYF
TRBJ1-5,TRBV12-3/TRBV12-4,-,-,TGTGCCAGCAGTTTTAACCCAGCAGAACCCAGTCAGCCCCAGCATTTT,CASSFNPAEPSQPQHF
TRBJ2-3,TRBV5-4,-,TRBD1,TGTGCCAGCGGGGACAGAGGCACAGATACGCAGTATTTT,CASGDRGTDTQYF
TRBJ2-4,TRBV4-3,many,-,TGCGCCAGCAGCCCCCGGGGGGCAGCCAAAAACATTCAGTACTTC,CASSPRGAAKNIQYF
TRBJ1-2,TRBV5-1,many,-,TGCGCCAGCAGCTTGGCGGGAGATAACTATGGCTACACCTTC,CASSLAGDNYGYTF
TRBJ2-3,TRBV9,-,-,TGTGCCAGCAGCGGGACGGAGGGAATTGGTACGCAGTATTTT,CASSGTEGIGTQYF
TRBJ1-1,TRBV20-1,-,-,TGCAGTGTAGGGGGAGAAAAAGCTTTCTTT,CSVGGEKAFF
TRBJ2-1,TRBV4-1,-,-,TGCGCCAGCAGCCAGAGGGGACCCTACAATGAGCAGTTCTTC,CASSQRGPYNEQFF
TRBJ2-5,TRBV7-3,many,TRBD2,TGTGCCAGCAGCCCCAGACTAGCGGGGAAAGAGACCCAGTACTTC,CASSPRLAGKETQYF
TRBJ2-3,TRBV5-1,many,-,TGCGCCAGCAGCCCCCCCGCGGCGCCCGGGACAGATACGCAGTATTTT,CASSPPAAPGTDTQYF
TRBJ2-3,TRBV7-9,-,-,TGTGCCAGCAGCCCCAGGAACACAGATACGCAGTATTTT,CASSPRNTDTQYF
TRBJ2-5,TRBV4-3,many,-,TGCGCCAGCAGCCAAGGACAGCAAGAGACCCAGTACTTC,CASSQGQQETQYF
TRBJ2-7,TRBV5-5,-,-,TGTGCCAGCAGCTTAGCGGCGGGATTAGACGAGCAGTACTTC,CASSLAAGLDEQYF
TRBJ2-4,TRBV30,many,-,TGTGCCTGGGGTCAGGACCAGAACATTCAGTACTTC,CAWGQDQNIQYF
TRBJ2-1,TRBV2,few,-,TGTGCCAGCAGTGCGGGGGAGCTCTACAATGAGCAGTTCTTC,CASSAGELYNEQFF
TRBJ2-1,TRBV18,few,TRBD2,TGTGCCAGCCGGACTAGCGGGGGGCCGTACAATGAGCAGTTCTTC,CASRTSGGPYNEQFF
TRBJ2-2,TRBV5-1,many,-,TGCGCCAGCAGCTTGCAGGGGCTGGACACCGGGGAGCTGTTTTTT,CASSLQGLDTGELFF
TRBJ2-3,TRBV18,few,-,TGTGCCAGCTCACCAGACGGGGCAGATACGCAGTATTTT,CASSPDGADTQYF
TRBJ1-4,TRBV11-2,few,-,TGTGCCAGCAGCCCGGAGGATGAAAAACTGTTTTTT,CASSPEDEKLFF
TRBJ2-3,TRBV20-1,many,-,TGCAGTGCTACCTTAGGGGATACGCAGTATTTT,CSATLGDTQYF
TRBJ2-5,TRBV5-6,-,-,TGTGCCAGCAGCTTGTATCTGGTGGCGGAGACCCAGTACTTC,CASSLYLVAETQYF
TRBJ2-3,TRBV7-2,many,TRBD2,TGTGCCAGCAGCAAAATCGGGGGGCTAGCGGGGGATCCTCAGTATTTT,CASSKIGGLAGDPQYF
TRBJ2-2,TRBV9,-,-,TGTGCCAGCAGCGTAGAGCCTACCGAAACCGGGGAGCTGTTTTTT,CASSVEPTETGELFF
TRBJ2-1,TRBV5-1,-,TRBD1,TGCGCCAGCAGCTTACAAATACAGGGGGCCGATGAGCAGTTCTTC,CASSLQIQGADEQFF
TRBJ2-7,TRBV23-1,few,-,TGCGCCAGAGGACGGAGCTCCTACGAGCAGTACTTC,CARGRSSYEQYF
TRBJ1-3,TRBV20-1,many,-,TGCAGTGCTAGGAGGGCTGCTGGAAACACCATATATTTT,CSARRAAGNTIYF
TRBJ1-1,TRBV2,many,-,TGTGCCAGCAGTCTTATGAACACTGAAGCTTTCTTT,CASSLMNTEAFF
TRBJ2-2,TRBV7-2,many,-,TGTGCCAGCACTCCCAGGCTTACCGGGGAGCTGTTTTTT,CASTPRLTGELFF
TRBJ1-5,TRBV19,many,TRBD1,TGTGCCAGTATGGACAGGGGCTATTATAGCAATCAGCCCCAGCATTTT,CASMDRGYYSNQPQHF